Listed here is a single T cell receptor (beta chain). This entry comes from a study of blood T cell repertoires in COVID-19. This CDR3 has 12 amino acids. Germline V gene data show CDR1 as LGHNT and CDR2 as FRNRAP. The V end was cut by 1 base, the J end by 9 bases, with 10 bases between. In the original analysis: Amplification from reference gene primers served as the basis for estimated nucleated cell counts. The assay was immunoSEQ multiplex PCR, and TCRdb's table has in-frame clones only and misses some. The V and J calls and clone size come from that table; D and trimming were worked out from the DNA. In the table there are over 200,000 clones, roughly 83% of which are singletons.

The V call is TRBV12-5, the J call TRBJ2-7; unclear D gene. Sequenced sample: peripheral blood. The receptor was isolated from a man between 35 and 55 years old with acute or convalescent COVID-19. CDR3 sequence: CASGLGDLAQYF. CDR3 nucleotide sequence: TGTGCTAGTGGTTTGGGCGACTTGGCGCAGTACTTC.